This TCR beta chain stems from a study of blood T cell repertoires in COVID-19. For the study at large: COVID-19 samples from acute and convalescent phases originated in the United States, Italy and Spain. T cells, B-cell-depleted T cells, or PBMCs provided the cDNA or gDNA that served as material.

Profiling relied on immunoSEQ multiplex PCR, and the TCRdb table lists in-frame clones only, not all of them. In the table there are approximately 380,000 clones, 85% of which are singletons. Source material: peripheral blood. This receptor was taken from a woman aged 18-29 years with acute or convalescent COVID-19.

CDR3 residues: CASSFGNGSGEQYF. The DNA for the CDR3 is TGTGCCAGCAGTTTCGGAAACGGGAGTGGCGAGCAGTACTTC. This chain joins TRBV28 and TRBJ2-7; weak D call: TRBD2 (6 bases). V gave up 3 bases and J gave up 6 bases, with 15 bases separating them. The V gene's germline CDR1 is MDHEN and CDR2 SYDVKM. CDR3 size: 14 residues.